These T cell receptor beta chains were read from a single sample in a study of T cells in localized non-small cell lung cancer. TCRdb keeps only in-frame clones here, not all; method: immunoSEQ multiplex PCR. The table lists around 92,000 clones, around 90% of them singletons. The specimen comprised PBMCs, sampled before any cancer treatment. These TCRs come from a woman aged 35-70 years with stage II squamous cell lung carcinoma. Both conserved end residues are part of each CDR3. Fields, in order: clone size, J gene, D gene, V gene, CDR3 protein, CDR3 DNA. D genes are given only for firm matches. Size is stated for part of the rows, as once, few or many counts, or as a class when the clone is expanded.

size: .
J: TRBJ2-1
D: TRBD2
V: TRBV14
CDR3: CASSPLGTTNEQFF
DNA: TGTGCCAGCAGCCCCCTGGGGACTACCAATGAGCAGTTCTTC

size: .
J: TRBJ2-5
D: .
V: TRBV7-2
CDR3: CASSLASYLQGTQYF
DNA: TGTGCCAGCAGCTTAGCCAGCTACCTACAAGGGACCCAGTACTTC

size: once
J: TRBJ2-7
D: TRBD1
V: TRBV19
CDR3: CASSVGQISYEQYF
DNA: TGTGCCAGTAGTGTGGGACAGATCTCCTACGAGCAGTACTTC

size: .
J: TRBJ1-2
D: .
V: TRBV14
CDR3: CASTPGLNYGYTF
DNA: TGTGCCAGCACCCCGGGGTTGAACTATGGCTACACCTTC

size: .
J: TRBJ2-6
D: .
V: TRBV5-1
CDR3: CASSKAVGSGANVLTF
DNA: TGCGCCAGCAGCAAGGCAGTGGGCTCTGGGGCCAACGTCCTGACTTTC

size: few
J: TRBJ1-1
D: TRBD1
V: TRBV30
CDR3: CAWSVGQGTEAFF
DNA: TGTGCCTGGAGTGTAGGACAGGGGACTGAAGCTTTCTTT

size: .
J: TRBJ1-1
D: TRBD1
V: TRBV5-1
CDR3: CASSETGGPNTEAFF
DNA: TGCGCCAGCAGCGAGACAGGGGGGCCGAACACTGAAGCTTTCTTT

size: .
J: TRBJ2-5
D: .
V: TRBV5-4
CDR3: CASSWTNQETQYF
DNA: TGTGCCAGCAGCTGGACAAATCAAGAGACCCAGTACTTC

size: .
J: TRBJ2-3
D: TRBD2
V: TRBV18
CDR3: CASSPKGGSPDTQYF
DNA: TGTGCCAGCTCACCGAAGGGCGGGAGCCCCGATACGCAGTATTTT

size: .
J: TRBJ2-6
D: .
V: TRBV5-4
CDR3: CASSLGARSGANVLTF
DNA: TGTGCCAGCAGCTTGGGCGCCAGATCTGGGGCCAACGTCCTGACTTTC

size: once
J: TRBJ1-1
D: .
V: TRBV7-9
CDR3: CASSQGDLMNTEAFF
DNA: TGTGCCAGCAGCCAGGGAGATCTCATGAACACTGAAGCTTTCTTT

size: .
J: TRBJ2-4
D: .
V: TRBV27
CDR3: CASTEGNIQYF
DNA: TGTGCCAGCACCGAAGGGAACATTCAGTACTTC

size: .
J: TRBJ2-1
D: TRBD2
V: TRBV6-5
CDR3: CASSQLAGGANEQFF
DNA: TGTGCCAGCAGCCAACTAGCGGGAGGGGCCAATGAGCAGTTCTTC

size: .
J: TRBJ2-1
D: .
V: TRBV7-8
CDR3: CASSRIPSSYNEQFF
DNA: TGTGCCAGCAGCCGTATTCCTAGCTCCTACAATGAGCAGTTCTTC

size: .
J: TRBJ1-5
D: .
V: TRBV27
CDR3: CASSPRTPNQPQHF
DNA: TGTGCCAGCAGTCCCCGGACACCTAATCAGCCCCAGCATTTT

size: .
J: TRBJ1-1
D: .
V: TRBV5-1
CDR3: CASSLRTADTEAFF
DNA: TGCGCCAGCAGCTTGAGGACAGCTGACACTGAAGCTTTCTTT

size: .
J: TRBJ2-4
D: .
V: TRBV27
CDR3: CASSFRDGKNIQYF
DNA: TGTGCCAGCAGCTTCCGGGACGGTAAAAACATTCAGTACTTC

size: .
J: TRBJ2-7
D: TRBD1
V: TRBV15
CDR3: CATSRVGDRGSEQYF
DNA: TGTGCCACCAGCAGAGTTGGGGACAGGGGGAGCGAGCAGTACTTC

size: .
J: TRBJ2-3
D: .
V: TRBV9
CDR3: CASSRSGGATDTQYF
DNA: TGTGCCAGCAGCCGTAGCGGTGGGGCCACAGATACGCAGTATTTT

size: once
J: TRBJ2-1
D: .
V: TRBV7-2
CDR3: CASSLALGFSYNEQFF
DNA: TGTGCCAGCAGCTTAGCGCTGGGTTTCTCCTACAATGAGCAGTTCTTC

size: .
J: TRBJ1-1
D: .
V: TRBV29-1
CDR3: CSAAVMGNRRGEAFF
DNA: TGCAGCGCCGCGGTGATGGGGAATCGGAGAGGTGAAGCTTTCTTT

size: .
J: TRBJ1-3
D: TRBD1
V: TRBV10-3
CDR3: CASGRDRDSGNTIYF
DNA: TGTGCCAGCGGCCGGGACAGGGACTCTGGAAACACCATATATTTT

size: .
J: TRBJ1-3
D: .
V: TRBV7-8
CDR3: CASRLGAGLGNTIYF
DNA: TGTGCCAGCAGACTAGGGGCAGGTCTAGGAAACACCATATATTTT

size: .
J: TRBJ1-2
D: TRBD1
V: TRBV7-8
CDR3: CASSDRQGVYGYTF
DNA: TGTGCCAGCAGCGACCGACAGGGAGTTTATGGCTACACCTTC

size: .
J: TRBJ2-7
D: .
V: TRBV7-2
CDR3: CASSSQGLTYEQYF
DNA: TGTGCCAGCAGCTCTCAGGGGCTGACCTACGAGCAGTACTTC

size: .
J: TRBJ2-7
D: .
V: TRBV7-9
CDR3: CASSRLRGVVSSYEQYF
DNA: TGTGCCAGCAGCCGCCTACGCGGGGTGGTAAGCTCCTACGAGCAGTACTTC

size: .
J: TRBJ2-2
D: .
V: TRBV2
CDR3: CASFDGQFTGELFF
DNA: TGTGCCAGCTTTGACGGACAGTTCACCGGGGAGCTGTTTTTT

size: .
J: TRBJ2-5
D: TRBD1
V: TRBV11-2
CDR3: CASSLGQGLETQYF
DNA: TGTGCCAGCAGCTTGGGACAGGGATTGGAGACCCAGTACTTC

size: .
J: TRBJ2-7
D: .
V: TRBV6-5
CDR3: CASSSRADEQYF
DNA: TGTGCCAGCAGTTCCCGGGCGGACGAGCAGTACTTC

size: .
J: TRBJ1-1
D: TRBD1
V: TRBV29-1
CDR3: CSAQGTDVNTEAFF
DNA: TGCAGCGCCCAGGGGACAGACGTGAACACTGAAGCTTTCTTT

size: .
J: TRBJ2-3
D: .
V: TRBV7-6
CDR3: CASSLMDPTDTQYF
DNA: TGTGCCAGCAGCTTAATGGACCCCACAGATACGCAGTATTTT

size: .
J: TRBJ1-1
D: .
V: TRBV2
CDR3: CASSAKYTEAFF
DNA: TGTGCCAGCAGCGCCAAATACACTGAAGCTTTCTTT

size: .
J: TRBJ2-2
D: TRBD2
V: TRBV9
CDR3: CASSPAASGRGELFF
DNA: TGTGCCAGCAGCCCTGCGGCTAGCGGCCGCGGGGAGCTGTTTTTT

size: .
J: TRBJ1-2
D: TRBD1
V: TRBV10-2
CDR3: CASRAGTAYGYTF
DNA: TGCGCCAGCAGGGCCGGGACAGCCTATGGCTACACCTTC

size: once
J: TRBJ2-4
D: .
V: TRBV19
CDR3: CASNRNRGGIQYF
DNA: TGTGCCAGTAATCGAAACCGGGGTGGCATTCAGTACTTC

size: .
J: TRBJ2-2
D: .
V: TRBV6-5
CDR3: CASSSVLGGTGELFF
DNA: TGTGCCAGCAGTTCTGTTTTGGGGGGCACCGGGGAGCTGTTTTTT

size: .
J: TRBJ1-2
D: .
V: TRBV28
CDR3: CASLGQNYGYTF
DNA: TGTGCCAGCCTTGGACAGAACTATGGCTACACCTTC

size: .
J: TRBJ1-5
D: .
V: TRBV19
CDR3: CASSTRGREPQHF
DNA: TGTGCCAGTAGTACCCGGGGGAGGGAGCCCCAGCATTTT

size: once
J: TRBJ1-3
D: .
V: TRBV28
CDR3: CASSFVAVGRGSGNTIYF
DNA: TGTGCCAGCAGTTTCGTCGCTGTGGGTCGTGGTTCTGGAAACACCATATATTTT